The subject of this entry is one T cell receptor beta chain. This sample is part of a study of T cell changes during pregnancy in multiple sclerosis. Germline CDR1 and CDR2: MNHEY and SMNVEV (reference sequence). After removal of 1 base from V and 6 bases from J, the junction contained 9 bases not matched to a gene. The CDR3 is 16 amino acids. Sequencing used immunoSEQ multiplex PCR; TCRdb keeps in-frame clones, though not all of them. The sample carries tens of thousands of clones, 93% recorded once. The V call is TRBV27, the J call TRBJ2-1, with 7 nucleotides matching TRBD2. The sample in question was peripheral blood, obtained in the second trimester of pregnancy. The receptor was isolated from a female donor with multiple sclerosis, enrolled in a pregnancy study. CDR3 protein: CASSLLGGSLPNEQFF. For the CDR3, the DNA is TGTGCCAGCAGTTTATTGGGCGGGAGCTTACCCAATGAGCAGTTCTTC.